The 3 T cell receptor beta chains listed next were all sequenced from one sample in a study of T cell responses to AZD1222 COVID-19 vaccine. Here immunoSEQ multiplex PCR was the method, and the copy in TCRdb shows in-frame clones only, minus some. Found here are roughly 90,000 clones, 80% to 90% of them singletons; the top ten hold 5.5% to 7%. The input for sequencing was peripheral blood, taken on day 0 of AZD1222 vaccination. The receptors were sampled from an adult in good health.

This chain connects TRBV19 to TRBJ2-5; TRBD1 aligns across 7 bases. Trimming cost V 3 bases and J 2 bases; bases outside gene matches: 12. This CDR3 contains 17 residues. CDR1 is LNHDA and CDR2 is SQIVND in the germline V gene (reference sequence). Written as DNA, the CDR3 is TGTGCCAGTAGTATCCCGCGGACAGGACCCCGACAAGAGACCCAGTACTTC. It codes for CASSIPRTGPRQETQYF.

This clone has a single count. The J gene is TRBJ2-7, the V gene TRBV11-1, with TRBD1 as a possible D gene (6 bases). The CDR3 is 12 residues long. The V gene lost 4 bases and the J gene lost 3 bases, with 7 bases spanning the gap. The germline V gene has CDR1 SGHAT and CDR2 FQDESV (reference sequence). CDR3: CASSSRGYEQYF. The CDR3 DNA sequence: TGTGCCAGCAGCTCCAGGGGCTACGAGCAGTACTTC.

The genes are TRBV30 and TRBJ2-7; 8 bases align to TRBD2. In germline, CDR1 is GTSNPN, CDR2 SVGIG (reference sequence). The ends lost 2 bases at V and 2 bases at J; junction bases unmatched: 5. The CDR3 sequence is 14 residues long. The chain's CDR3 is CAWSSERGTYEQYF. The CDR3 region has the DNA TGTGCCTGGAGTTCGGAGCGGGGGACCTACGAGCAGTACTTC.